This TCR beta chain was sequenced in a study of PD-L1 blockade in urothelial cancer. As for the study in general: Patients commenced atezolizumab at some point between 2014 and 2016, and it was given at 1,200 mg intravenously every 3 weeks. From 0 to 3 prior chemotherapy regimens had been given to the patients. Blood analysis was done at 3 weeks (second dose) and 6 weeks after treatment began.

Profiling relied on immunoSEQ multiplex PCR, and the TCRdb table lists in-frame clones only, not all of them. The data hold about 52,000 clones, with over 75% observed a single time. Germline V gene data show CDR1 as SGHRS and CDR2 as YFSETQ. The CDR3 loop spans 15 amino acids. V shed 1 base and J shed 7 bases, with 15 bases lying between them. The source is a man aged 35 to 55 with urothelial cancer. This chain uses TRBV5-1 with TRBJ1-5, with no clear D. Sample: PBMCs, taken around atezolizumab (anti-PD-L1) treatment. CDR3 DNA: TGCGCCAGCAGCTTGTCCACTGATCCTCGACAGCCCCAGCATTTT. Translated, it gives CASSLSTDPRQPQHF.